Listed below are T cell receptor beta chains from one sample, sequenced in a study of tumor and adjacent non-tumor tissue in lung cancer. TCRdb recomputed calls from the multiplex PCR reads with MiXCR, one row per CDR3 protein. This table holds under 95,000 distinct CDR3 sequences, approximately 57% found once. Sequenced material: lung tumor tissue. These receptors came from a man between 70 and 80 years old with non-small cell lung cancer. Both conserved end residues are trimmed from each CDR3. Each record gives: J gene, V gene, CDR3 length, CDR3 protein.

>TRBJ2-3|TRBV11-1|11
ASSSGGGDTRY
>TRBJ2-7|TRBV30|11
AWTDVAGGVQY
>TRBJ2-3|TRBV6-1|13
ASSGGLAGGDTQY
>TRBJ2-5|TRBV28|14
ASSPLVPIQQETQY
>TRBJ2-7|TRBV20-1|12
SAQDRVGLYEQY
>TRBJ1-2|TRBV28|11
TSSLRRSIGYT
>TRBJ2-2|TRBV28|12
ASSLGRAHGELF
>TRBJ2-2|TRBV7-9|12
AGSPRQGSGELF
>TRBJ1-2|TRBV6-2/TRBV6-3|12
TSRPGGQSYGYT
>TRBJ2-7|TRBV28|10
ANSLRGYEQY
>TRBJ2-1|TRBV11-1|17
ASSFARQISSGGAREQF
>TRBJ1-5|TRBV15|12
ATSRGQGYQPQH
>TRBJ2-7|TRBV11-2|13
TSSLDLAGGSARY
>TRBJ1-2|TRBV20-1|17
SATVQGKGTGGGDYGYT
>TRBJ2-7|TRBV11-2|13
ASSLVGSSGYEQY
>TRBJ2-4|TRBV7-3|14
ASSRTGAQGQNIQY
>TRBJ2-7|TRBV6-2/TRBV6-3|12
ASSPRQGTYKQY
>TRBJ2-1|TRBV1|15
SSIRQGRVLPGNEQF
>TRBJ2-2|TRBV12-3/TRBV12-4|9
AGYKDGELF
>TRBJ2-6|TRBV5-1|13
ASSFRGSGANVLT
>TRBJ2-1|TRBV20-1|12
SARQRGRGDEQF
>TRBJ2-1|TRBV20-1|12
GAKGLADYNEQF
>TRBJ2-7|TRBV11-1|13
ASSFADGGAYELY
>TRBJ2-3|TRBV6-5|12
ASSQGGQAGAQY
>TRBJ2-1|TRBV7-9|12
ASSKQGFRNEQF
>TRBJ2-5|TRBV12-3/TRBV12-4|12
ASTPHGDRETQY
>TRBJ2-7|TRBV6-2/TRBV6-3|9
AIRIVYEQY
>TRBJ1-5|TRBV20-1|12
SAPDREGNQPQH
>TRBJ2-7|TRBV9|13
ASSGETSGAYEQY
>TRBJ1-1|TRBV6-1|11
ANTLERGMPAV
>TRBJ2-7|TRBV5-1|12
ASSLCRGNNEQY
>TRBJ1-1|TRBV6-6|11
ASNVGQGGKAF
>TRBJ2-1|TRBV7-9|14
ASSSRAGGAYNEQF
>TRBJ2-2|TRBV29-1|12
GVDGQQASGEPF
>TRBJ2-5|TRBV12-5|13
ASGRGRALQGTQY
>TRBJ2-3|TRBV2|13
ASRGDGGGTDAQY
>TRBJ2-7|TRBV7-9|14
ASSSSGPPLGYEQY
>TRBJ2-7|TRBV12-3/TRBV12-4|14
ASSLEGSPFSYEQY
>TRBJ2-3|TRBV29-1|11
SVRVGGTDTQY
>TRBJ2-6|TRBV29-1|13
SVSAGGSGANVLT